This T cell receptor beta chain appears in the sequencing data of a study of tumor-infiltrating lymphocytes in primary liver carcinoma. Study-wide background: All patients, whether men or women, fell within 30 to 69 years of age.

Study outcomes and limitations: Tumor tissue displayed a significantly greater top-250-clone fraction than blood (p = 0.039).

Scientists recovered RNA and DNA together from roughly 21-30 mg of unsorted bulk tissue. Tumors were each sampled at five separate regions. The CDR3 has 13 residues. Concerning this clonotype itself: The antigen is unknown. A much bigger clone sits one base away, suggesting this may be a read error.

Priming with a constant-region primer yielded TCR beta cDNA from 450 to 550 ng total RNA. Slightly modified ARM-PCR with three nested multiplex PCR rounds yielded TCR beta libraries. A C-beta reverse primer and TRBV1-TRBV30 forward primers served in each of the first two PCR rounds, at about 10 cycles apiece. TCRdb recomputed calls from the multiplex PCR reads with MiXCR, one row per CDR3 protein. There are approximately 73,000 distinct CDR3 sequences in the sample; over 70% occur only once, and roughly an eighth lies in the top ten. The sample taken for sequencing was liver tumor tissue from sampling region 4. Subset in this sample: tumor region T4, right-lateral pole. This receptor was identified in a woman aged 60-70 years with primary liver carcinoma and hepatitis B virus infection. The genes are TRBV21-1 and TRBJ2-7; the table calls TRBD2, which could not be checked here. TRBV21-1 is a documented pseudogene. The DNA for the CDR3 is TGTGCCAGCACTAGCGGGGCCTCCTACGAGCTGTACTTC. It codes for CASTSGASYELYF.